The 14 T cell receptor beta chains reported below all come from one sample, sequenced in a study of shared clonotypes between healthy human individuals. Libraries were prepared by immunoSEQ multiplex PCR; TCRdb keeps only in-frame clonotypes and omits some of them. This sample has a few million clones, with around nine tenths found just once. Sequencing was done on a sample of naive CD4+ T cells sorted from blood. Described subset: CD45RA+ positively selected. The receptors were sampled from a man aged 18-30 years in good health.

The CDR3 nucleotides read TGTGCCAGTAGTCCCCAGGCTGGGGCCAACGTCCTGACTTTC. Its protein is CASSPQAGANVLTF. This sequence joins TRBV19 and TRBJ2-6; D is unclear. Between the trimmed V and J ends, which lost 5 bases and 2 bases, there was a span of 7 bases. The CDR3 consists of 14 residues. Germline CDR1 reads LNHDA; CDR2 reads SQIVND (reference sequence).

Only a few counts were recorded for this clone. This sequence joins TRBV6-5 and TRBJ1-6, with D possibly being TRBD1 (5 bases). CDR3 length: 15 residues. The germline V and J ends were trimmed by 6 bases and 9 bases, with 18 bases remaining between them. CDR1 and CDR2 (germline): MNHEY, SVGAGI. The CDR3 spells CASRYSGTMGSPLHF. DNA of the CDR3: TGTGCCAGCAGGTATTCCGGGACTATGGGTTCACCCCTCCACTTT.

The chain recombines TRBV11-2 with TRBJ2-7, with 10 bases that match TRBD2. The CDR3 extends over 14 amino acids. Looked up from germline, CDR1 is SGHAT and CDR2 is FQNNGV. Losses at the gene ends were 5 bases for V and 6 bases for J; bases not matched to a gene: 7. In DNA form, the CDR3 reads TGTGCCAGCAGCGAAATCATAGCGGGAGGCGAGCAGTACTTC. It codes for CASSEIIAGGEQYF. The full variable domain, rest sourced from reference TRBV11-2 and TRBJ2-7, is EAGVAQSPRYKIIEKRQSVAFWCNPISGHATLYWYQQILGQGPKLLIQFQNNGVVDDSQLPKDRFSAERLKGVDSTLKIQPAKLEDSAVYLCASSEIIAGGEQYFGPGTRLTVT.

The chain uses TRBV27 and TRBJ1-2, with D unclear. The CDR3 totals 14 residues. Germline loops: CDR1 MNHEY, CDR2 SMNVEV (reference sequence). With 0 bases removed from V and 2 bases from J, the gap between germline ends came to 7 bases. The CDR3 DNA sequence: TGTGCCAGCAGTTTATCAGGACCCAACTATGGCTACACCTTC. Protein product: CASSLSGPNYGYTF.

The J gene is TRBJ2-7, the V gene TRBV30; D possibly corresponds to TRBD2 (5 bases). CDR1 and CDR2 (germline): GTSNPN, SVGIG (reference sequence). Deletions cut 2 bases from V and 5 bases from J, with 13 bases between. The CDR3 is made up of 13 amino acids. CDR3 residues: CAWSIGVSNEQYF. CDR3 in DNA: TGTGCCTGGAGTATCGGGGTTTCCAACGAGCAGTACTTC.

Regarding this clone: Within the sample, other DNA sequences also encode this same CDR3. The J gene is TRBJ1-6, the V gene TRBV6-5; D ambiguous. The CDR3 spans 15 residues. V lost 2 bases and J 0 bases, leaving 5 bases between the germline ends. The germline CDR1 and CDR2 sequences are MNHEY and SVGAGI. CDR3 sequence reads: CASSYRSSYNSPLHF. CDR3 nucleotides: TGTGCCAGCAGTTACAGGTCCTCCTATAATTCACCCCTCCACTTT.

The V gene is TRBV2, the J gene TRBJ2-3; possibly TRBD1 or TRBD2 for D (6 bases each). This CDR3 contains 14 residues. Germline V CDR1 and CDR2: SNHLY, FYNNEI. Trimming pared 7 bases from V and 5 bases from J, leaving 16 bases between. CDR3 sequence: CASNPRGVGDTQYF. CDR3 bases: TGTGCCAGCAACCCTAGGGGGGTGGGAGATACGCAGTATTTT.

The chain couples TRBV7-2 to TRBJ1-5; 7 nucleotides match TRBD1. The CDR3 sequence is 15 residues long. The germline CDR1 and CDR2 sequences are SGHTA and FQGNSA. V trimming: 5 bases; J trimming: 4 bases; junction bases outside the gene matches: 8. The CDR3 here is CASSLGTAINQPQHF. In DNA, the CDR3 is TGTGCCAGCAGCCTCGGGACAGCCATAAATCAGCCCCAGCATTTT. The entire variable domain, with the rest obtained from reference TRBV7-2 and TRBJ1-5, is as follows: GAGVSQSPSNKVTEKGKDVELRCDPISGHTALYWYRQSLGQGLEFLIYFQGNSAPDKSGLPSDRFSAERTGGSVSTLTIQRTQQEDSAVYLCASSLGTAINQPQHFGDGTRLSIL.

The chain links TRBV28 to TRBJ1-6, with 8 bases lining up with TRBD1. The CDR3 extends over 17 amino acids. Germline values: CDR1 MDHEN, CDR2 SYDVKM. The V and J ends lost 5 bases and 9 bases, in that order; junction bases with no gene match: 15. Written as DNA, the CDR3 is TGTGCCAGCAGTCCGACCGGACAGGGCGTTAGCGGTTCACCCCTCCACTTT. Translated, it gives CASSPTGQGVSGSPLHF.

Comment on this clone: The sample holds other DNA sequences that translate to the same CDR3. The chain couples TRBV27 to TRBJ1-1, with unresolved D. V shed 5 bases and J shed 3 bases, with 10 bases lying between them. CDR3 size: 13 residues. CDR1 is MNHEY, CDR2 SMNVEV, per germline (reference sequence). The CDR3 loop reads CASSLRGDTEAFF. The CDR3 DNA reads as TGTGCCAGCAGTCTGCGGGGTGACACTGAAGCTTTCTTT.

On this clone itself: Other nucleotide sequences from this sample produce the same CDR3. The chain links TRBV28 to TRBJ1-2; TRBD1 agrees at 7 bases. V lost 3 bases, J lost 5 bases, and 0 bases stayed unmatched. Looked up from germline, CDR1 is MDHEN and CDR2 is SYDVKM. The CDR3 consists of 12 residues. In nucleotides, the CDR3 is TGTGCCAGCAGTTTGGGACAGTATGGCTACACCTTC. Translated: CASSLGQYGYTF.

This chain links TRBV6-6 with TRBJ1-1; D gene unclear. The V end was cut by 5 bases, the J end by 5 bases, with 18 bases between. CDR1 and CDR2 from the germline V gene are MNHNY and SVGAGI (reference sequence). The CDR3 sequence is 15 residues long. The CDR3 coding sequence is TGTGCCAGCAGTCCCGGAGTAGAACTGAGGACTGAAGCTTTCTTT. This encodes CASSPGVELRTEAFF.

The chain combines TRBV7-3 with TRBJ2-1; TRBD2 matches 10 bases. Germline V gene sequence: CDR1 SGHTA, CDR2 FQGTGA. The CDR3 is 16 amino acids. J lost 1 base, V lost 5 bases, and 5 bases had no gene match. Written as DNA, the CDR3 is TGTGCCAGCAGCCCCAAAGCGGGGGGGTCCTACAATGAGCAGTTCTTC. Residues: CASSPKAGGSYNEQFF.

In nucleotides, the CDR3 is TGTGCCTGGAGTGTAAGTCAGAATAATTCACCCCTCCACTTT. Protein sequence: CAWSVSQNNSPLHF. The chain is built from TRBV30 and TRBJ1-6; D remains ambiguous. V was clipped by 0 bases and J by 5 bases, with 8 bases between them. In germline, CDR1 is GTSNPN, CDR2 SVGIG (reference sequence). The CDR3 extends over 14 amino acids.